This T cell receptor beta chain appears in the sequencing data of a study of immune heterogeneity within non-small cell lung tumors. Study details: There were 4 squamous cell carcinomas, nine to ten non-squamous carcinomas and 1 tumor not otherwise specified.

Multiplex PCR with 32 V and 13 J primers amplified TCR beta CDR3. MiXCR, run by TCRdb on the multiplex PCR reads, gives a single entry per CDR3 protein. The sample lists 20,000 to 25,000 distinct CDR3 sequences, around 30% seen once, with around 4.4% in the top ten. Bulk tumor genomic DNA, roughly 590 ng per sample, was used as template. Biopsies, several per primary tumor and spaced far apart, were collected during surgery. With untreated, newly diagnosed non-small cell lung cancer, the patients went on to undergo curative surgery. The sequenced material came from lung tumor tissue. The receptor's source is a man aged 35-49 years with non-small cell lung cancer.

The CDR3 loop reads CASSSQLAGKNIQYF. DNA of the CDR3: TGTGCCAGCAGCTCCCAACTAGCGGGGAAAAACATTCAGTACTTC. The chain recombines TRBV11-3 with TRBJ2-4, with 10 bases matching TRBD2. The V gene end was trimmed by 4 bases and the J gene end by 4 bases; junction bases not matched to a gene: 4. The CDR3 has 15 residues. CDR1 is SGHNT, CDR2 YENEEA, per germline.